This T cell receptor (beta chain) is drawn from a study of naive CD8 T cells in extremely preterm neonates. Samples were taken at extremely preterm deliveries at about 22-27 weeks of gestation. Sorted cells: live naive CD8+ T cells, CD45RA+CCR7+, Annexin V-negative. Notes on the study in general: The authors flagged variable productive template counts in preterm samples. Compared with older groups, preterm CDR3s were shorter, with fewer N additions and less trimming.

Assay: immunoSEQ multiplex PCR; the TCRdb copy retains only in-frame clones and omits some. The profile shows around 23,000 clones, around 88% of them singletons. Comment on this clone: The antigen is undetermined.

Sequenced sample: naive CD8+ T cells from cord blood. The receptor was isolated from a boy who was born preterm.

CDR3 sequence reads: CASSLADNTEAFF. The CDR3 region has the DNA TGCGCCAGCAGCTTGGCGGACAACACTGAAGCTTTCTTT. The rearrangement links TRBV5-1 to TRBJ1-1; D call uncertain. The germline V gene has CDR1 SGHRS and CDR2 YFSETQ. This CDR3 comprises 13 residues. V lost 0 bases and J lost 2, with 5 bases in between.